These 25 T cell receptor beta chains share one sample of origin, sequenced in a study of T cell responses to AZD1222 COVID-19 vaccine. The table came from immunoSEQ multiplex PCR; TCRdb's copy has only in-frame clones and leaves some out. The table lists about 140,000 clones, around 89% of them singletons, with about 4.8% in the top ten. The source material was peripheral blood, sampled on day 0 of AZD1222 vaccination. The receptors were gathered from an adult in good health.

The chain carries TRBV6-1 and TRBJ1-5; D is ambiguous. CDR1 is MNHNS and CDR2 is SASEGT in the germline V gene. The CDR3 is 16 residues long. Trimming took 0 bases from V and 3 from J, leaving 12 bases between them. CDR3: CASSEAAGVANQPQHF. The DNA for the CDR3 is TGTGCCAGCAGTGAAGCGGCCGGAGTAGCCAATCAGCCCCAGCATTTT.

CDR3 DNA sequence: TGTGCCAGCAGCTTGGCCAGGGGGTCGCAGTACTTC. This codes for CASSLARGSQYF. This sequence joins TRBV5-6 and TRBJ2-7; 7 nucleotides line up with TRBD1. There are 12 residues in the CDR3. V dropped 0 bases and J dropped 9; count of bases not matched to a gene: 3. CDR1 and CDR2 from the germline V gene are SGHDT and YYEEEE.

The rearrangement uses TRBV11-2 and TRBJ2-2; tentative D call: TRBD1 (5 bases). Per germline, CDR1 SGHAT and CDR2 FQNNGV. This CDR3 comprises 13 residues. V was cut by 6 bases and J by 1 base, with 6 bases left in between. CDR3: CASRTVNTGELFF. For the CDR3, the DNA is TGTGCCAGCAGGACAGTGAACACCGGGGAGCTGTTTTTT.

This chain uses TRBV14 with TRBJ2-6; D may match TRBD1 or TRBD2 (5 bases each). The germline V gene has CDR1 SGHDN and CDR2 FVKESK. The CDR3 has 18 amino acids. Between the trimmed V and J ends, which lost 4 bases and 0 bases, there was a span of 16 bases. DNA for the CDR3: TGTGCCAGCAGCCCCTGGATTTGGGGGAGCTCTGGGGCCAACGTCCTGACTTTC. Its protein product is CASSPWIWGSSGANVLTF. The entire variable domain, with the rest obtained from reference TRBV14 and TRBJ2-6, is as follows: EAGVTQFPSHSVIEKGQTVTLRCDPISGHDNLYWYRRVMGKEIKFLLHFVKESKQDESGMPNNRFLAERTGGTYSTLKVQPAELEDSGVYFCASSPWIWGSSGANVLTFGAGSRLTVL.

The chain carries TRBV18 and TRBJ1-2; D might be TRBD1 (5 bases). The CDR3 totals 15 residues. Germline lookup yields CDR1 KGHSH and CDR2 LQKENI. V lost 3 bases, J lost 0 bases, and 11 bases lay in between. CDR3 region: CASSPSRVPNYGYTF. CDR3 DNA: TGTGCCAGCTCACCGTCCAGGGTTCCTAACTATGGCTACACCTTC.

This clone was observed a single time. The chain combines TRBV18 with TRBJ2-3; D gene unclear. The CDR3 runs 15 residues. Germline V CDR1 and CDR2: KGHSH, LQKENI. Trimming shortened V by 4 bases and J by 3 bases, and 14 bases separated the two germline ends. In DNA form, the CDR3 reads TGTGCCAGCTCACGGCTGCTAGAGAGTACAGATACGCAGTATTTT. Its translation is CASSRLLESTDTQYF. The whole variable domain, filled in from reference TRBV18 and TRBJ2-3, reads NAGVMQNPRHLVRRRGQEARLRCSPMKGHSHVYWYRQLPEEGLKFMVYLQKENIIDESGMPKERFSAEFPKEGPSILRIQQVVRGDSAAYFCASSRLLESTDTQYFGPGTRLTVL.

In the case of this clone: Other DNA sequences within the sample encode an identical CDR3. The chain has TRBV7-9 and TRBJ1-4; D is undetermined. Germline CDR1 reads SEHNR; CDR2 reads FQNEAQ (reference sequence). The length of the CDR3 is 14 residues. V lost 5 bases to trimming and J lost 3 bases, with 10 bases between them. As DNA, the CDR3 is TGTGCCAGCAGCCTGGGGTCGGCTAATGAAAAACTGTTTTTT. Protein: CASSLGSANEKLFF.

This chain uses TRBV2 with TRBJ2-2, with D perhaps matching TRBD2 (5 bases). V lost 4 bases, J lost 0 bases, and 9 bases lay in between. The germline gives CDR1 SNHLY, CDR2 FYNNEI. The CDR3 is made up of 15 amino acids. This chain's CDR3 is CASSGTFANTGELFF. The CDR3 DNA reads as TGTGCCAGCAGTGGGACTTTCGCGAACACCGGGGAGCTGTTTTTT.

The table lists this clone with a count of one. The chain combines TRBV5-1 with TRBJ1-1; TRBD1 matches 10 bases. Germline-derived CDR1 and CDR2 are SGHRS and YFSETQ. This CDR3 spans 16 amino acids. The V segment lost 3 bases and the J segment 5 bases; nucleotides outside the gene matches: 10. Written as DNA, the CDR3 is TGCGCCAGCAGCTCAGGGACAGGGGCCTCCTCGACTGAAGCTTTCTTT. Its protein product is CASSSGTGASSTEAFF.

The gene calls are TRBV13 and TRBJ2-3; TRBD2 agrees at 8 bases. The CDR3 is 15 amino acids. V trimming: 5 bases; J trimming: 0 bases; junction bases outside the gene matches: 4. Germline values: CDR1 PRHDT, CDR2 FYEKMQ (reference sequence). The CDR3 coding sequence is TGTGCCAGCAGCCGGGGGGGATCTAGCACAGATACGCAGTATTTT. Residues: CASSRGGSSTDTQYF. Looking up the rest from reference TRBV13 and TRBJ2-3 gives the full variable domain: AAGVIQSPRHLIKEKRETATLKCYPIPRHDTVYWYQQGPGQDPQFLISFYEKMQSDKGSIPDRFSAQQFSDYHSELNMSSLELGDSALYFCASSRGGSSTDTQYFGPGTRLTVL.

The CDR3 DNA reads as TGCGCCAGCACGGACGGAGGCTTCTCCTACGAGCAGTACTTC. Residues: CASTDGGFSYEQYF. V gene TRBV10-2 combines with J gene TRBJ2-7; perhaps TRBD2 as D (5 bases). V was clipped by 7 bases and J by 0 bases, with 13 bases between them. Germline V gene data show CDR1 as WSHSY and CDR2 as SAAADI. This CDR3 region has 14 residues.

This clone was seen only once. The chain couples TRBV30 to TRBJ2-2; TRBD2 might be the D (6 bases). Germline V lookup: CDR1 GTSNPN, CDR2 SVGIG (reference sequence). Trimming left V 4 bases short and J 4 bases short, with 13 bases between. The CDR3 is 14 residues long. The CDR3 DNA sequence: TGTGCCTGGATCCGGGGAGGATTCACCGGGGAGCTGTTTTTT. This codes for CAWIRGGFTGELFF.

The CDR3 spells CASSKPQGATGNTIYF. The CDR3 bases are TGTGCCAGCAGCAAACCACAGGGGGCGACTGGAAACACCATATATTTT. The chain couples TRBV3-1 (or the pseudogene TRBV3-2) to TRBJ1-3; TRBD1 matches at 9 bases. The CDR3 extends over 16 amino acids. CDR1 and CDR2 from the germline V gene are LGHDT and YNNKEL (reference sequence). V lost 5 bases to trimming and J lost 2 bases; unmatched junction nucleotides: 7.

This chain joins TRBV5-6 and TRBJ1-2; D unclear. In germline, CDR1 is SGHDT, CDR2 YYEEEE. The V gene lost 1 base and the J gene lost 4 bases, with 17 bases spanning the gap. This CDR3 spans 16 amino acids. The CDR3 nucleotides read TGTGCCAGCAGCTTGAGGCGGGATCTTGGAAGCTATGGCTACACCTTC. Translated: CASSLRRDLGSYGYTF.

The chain uses TRBV27 and TRBJ2-7; D unclear. The ends were cut back, 5 bases at V and 6 bases at J, with 17 bases in the middle. CDR1 and CDR2 (germline): MNHEY, SMNVEV (reference sequence). The CDR3 has 14 residues. In DNA, the CDR3 is TGTGCCAGCAGTCGAGATCGACGTTGGATCGAGCAGTACTTC. Translation gives CASSRDRRWIEQYF.

The V call is TRBV6-5, the J call TRBJ1-5; possible D gene TRBD1, 5 bases. The CDR3 runs to 15 residues. V lost 6 bases to trimming and J lost 6 bases, with 18 bases between them. In germline, CDR1 is MNHEY, CDR2 SVGAGI. CDR3 sequence: CASRPAAGGGQPQHF. The CDR3, as DNA: TGTGCCAGCAGACCTGCCGCGGGGGGGGGTCAGCCCCAGCATTTT.

The chain uses TRBV3-1 (or the pseudogene TRBV3-2) and TRBJ2-7; 8 bases agree with TRBD1. V lost 1 base, J lost 1 base, and 6 bases stayed unmatched. CDR3 length: 16 amino acids. Germline V gives CDR1 LGHDT, CDR2 YNNKEL (reference sequence). As DNA, the CDR3 is TGTGCCAGCAGCCAAGCTCCCCGACAGGGGTCCTACGAGCAGTACTTC. It yields the protein CASSQAPRQGSYEQYF.

This clone occurred a few times. The J gene is TRBJ2-7, the V gene TRBV6-4; 8 bases agree with TRBD2. The CDR3 is 13 residues long. Trimming cost V 10 bases and J 2 bases; bases outside gene matches: 7. Germline assignment: CDR1 MRHNA and CDR2 SNTAGT. The CDR3 DNA is TGTGCCACCCTGAAGCGGGAGCCCTACGAGCAGTACTTC. Protein: CATLKREPYEQYF.

V and J are TRBV15 and TRBJ1-3; no definite D call. Trimming took 5 bases from V and 9 from J, leaving 14 bases between them. The CDR3 runs 13 residues. CDR1 LNHNV and CDR2 YYDKDF come from the germline V gene (reference sequence). CDR3: CATSRERHPTIYF. DNA of the CDR3: TGTGCCACCAGCCGGGAGCGGCATCCCACCATATATTTT. Filled out from reference TRBV15 and TRBJ1-3, the complete variable domain reads DAMVIQNPRYQVTQFGKPVTLSCSQTLNHNVMYWYQQKSSQAPKLLFHYYDKDFNNEADTPDNFQSRRPNTSFCFLDIRSPGLGDTAMYLCATSRERHPTIYFGEGSWLTVV.

The V call is TRBV5-1, the J call TRBJ1-5, with 11 bases aligning to TRBD1. There are 15 residues in the CDR3. V lost 3 bases, J lost 2 bases, and 1 base stayed unmatched. CDR1 and CDR2 from the germline V gene are SGHRS and YFSETQ. CDR3 sequence (DNA): TGCGCCAGCAGCTCGGGACAGGGGGGCAATCAGCCCCAGCATTTT. It translates to CASSSGQGGNQPQHF.

CDR3 coding DNA: TGTGCCAGTAGTATAGGTGGGGAGAGGGGACCTGAAGCTTTCTTT. Translated, it gives CASSIGGERGPEAFF. J is TRBJ1-1 and V is TRBV19, with D possibly TRBD1 on 5 matching bases. The CDR3 runs 15 residues. V was trimmed by 1 base and J by 6 bases, leaving 15 bases between them. The germline V gene has CDR1 LNHDA and CDR2 SQIVND (reference sequence).

The J gene is TRBJ2-3, the V gene TRBV19; 8 bases fit TRBD2. Losses at the gene ends were 1 base for V and 8 bases for J; bases not matched to a gene: 11. Germline CDR1 and CDR2: LNHDA and SQIVND (reference sequence). The CDR3 runs 16 residues. CDR3 residues: CASSIGLAGRTSTQYF. CDR3 DNA: TGTGCCAGTAGTATAGGGCTAGCGGGTCGTACGAGTACGCAGTATTTT. Filled out from reference TRBV19 and TRBJ2-3, the complete variable domain reads DGGITQSPKYLFRKEGQNVTLSCEQNLNHDAMYWYRQDPGQGLRLIYYSQIVNDFQKGDIAEGYSVSREKKESFPLTVTSAQKNPTAFYLCASSIGLAGRTSTQYFGPGTRLTVL.

The V call is TRBV19, the J call TRBJ1-1; D is undetermined. Germline CDR1 is LNHDA and CDR2 is SQIVND (reference sequence). The CDR3 runs to 12 residues. V was clipped by 3 bases and J by 3 bases, with 5 bases between them. The CDR3 DNA reads as TGTGCCAGTAGTATGGGCTACACTGAAGCTTTCTTT. Translated, it gives CASSMGYTEAFF.

J is TRBJ2-7 and V is TRBV20-1; D is ambiguous. Germline lookup yields CDR1 DFQATT and CDR2 SNEGSKA (reference sequence). The CDR3 has 11 amino acids. Trimming removed 3 bases at V and 3 bases at J, with 6 bases between. CDR3 region: CSASHSYEQYF. CDR3 sequence (DNA): TGCAGTGCTAGCCACAGCTACGAGCAGTACTTC.

The chain carries TRBV27 and TRBJ2-7; the match to TRBD1 covers 10 bases. V was pared by 5 bases and J by 9 bases, with 13 bases of the junction left unmatched. Germline loops: CDR1 MNHEY, CDR2 SMNVEV (reference sequence). CDR3 length equals 15 residues. CDR3 loop: CASSPRQGAPLGQYF. In nucleotides, the CDR3 is TGTGCCAGCAGTCCTCGACAGGGGGCGCCTTTGGGGCAGTACTTC.